One and the same sample provided the 5 T cell receptor beta chains below, sequenced in a study of blood T cell repertoires in COVID-19. Profiled with immunoSEQ multiplex PCR; TCRdb holds only in-frame clones, not every one. Among about 390,000 clones listed, about 90% were seen once. The source material was peripheral blood. Receptors were obtained from a woman in her sixties with COVID-19, enrolled during active disease.

The CDR3 nucleotides are TGTGCCACCAGTGATTCCGGGGAAGAGACCCAGTACTTC. Its protein is CATSDSGEETQYF. J is TRBJ2-5 and V is TRBV24-1; possible D gene TRBD2, 5 bases. CDR3 length: 13 residues. Trimming removed 2 bases at V and 3 bases at J, with 6 bases between. Germline-derived CDR1 and CDR2 are KGHDR and SFDVKD.

CDR3: CARSLARDSGTGELFF. CDR3 DNA: TGTGCCAGAAGCTTGGCCCGGGACAGCGGCACCGGGGAGCTGTTTTTT. This chain links TRBV5-3 with TRBJ2-2, with TRBD1 identical over 7 bases. TRBV5-3 is recorded as an ORF, its role being uncertain. This CDR3 is 16 amino acids long. The V gene end was trimmed by 0 bases and the J gene end by 4 bases; junction bases not matched to a gene: 6.

The chain links TRBV18 to TRBJ1-1; possible D gene TRBD1, 6 bases. V shed 6 bases and J shed 4 bases, with 18 bases lying between them. Germline CDR1 KGHSH, CDR2 LQKENI. This CDR3 has 15 amino acids. Here the CDR3 reads CASSPQGTALTEAFF. CDR3 sequence (DNA): TGTGCCAGCTCGCCCCAGGGGACCGCCCTCACTGAAGCTTTCTTT.

The V gene is TRBV3-1 (or the pseudogene TRBV3-2), the J gene TRBJ1-1; D ambiguous. Trimming took 5 bases from V and 4 from J, leaving 11 bases between them. Per germline, CDR1 LGHDT and CDR2 YNNKEL (reference sequence). This CDR3 is built from 13 residues. The CDR3 DNA reads as TGTGCCAGCAGCTTGGGAGGGATCACTGAAGCTTTCTTT. Its protein product is CASSLGGITEAFF.

The table lists this clone with a few counts. This rearrangement joins TRBV12-3 or TRBV12-4 to TRBJ1-2; 9 bases are shared with TRBD1. The V gene end was trimmed by 6 bases and the J gene end by 7 bases; junction bases not matched to a gene: 6. The CDR3 is 13 amino acids. CDR3 residues: CASSPGQGSGYTF. CDR3 nucleotides: TGTGCCAGCAGCCCGGGACAGGGCTCTGGCTACACCTTC.